The sequence of this T cell receptor beta chain was determined in a study of blood T cell repertoires in COVID-19. Study-wide context: In each case, the material was cDNA or gDNA derived from T cells, B-cell-depleted T cells, or PBMCs.

The CDR3 sequence is 13 residues long. V was pared by 2 bases and J by 4 bases, with 1 base of the junction left unmatched. The germline gives CDR1 GTSNPN, CDR2 SVGIG (reference sequence). Authors' methods: How many nucleated cells were present was estimated from reference gene primer amplification. Method: immunoSEQ multiplex PCR; TCRdb's copy keeps in-frame clones and lacks some. V and J calls and clone size are copied from that table; D and trimming were computed from the DNA. Of approximately 140,000 clones in the sample, 84% were seen once. The sequence was obtained from a man in his forties or fifties with acute COVID-19. The genes are TRBV30 and TRBJ1-2; 10 bases are a match to TRBD1. Sequenced material: PBMCs or T cells enriched from blood (not recorded which). CDR3 nucleotide sequence: TGTGCCTGGAGTAGACAGGGGGCCTATGGCTACACCTTC. This gives the protein CAWSRQGAYGYTF. Supplemented by reference TRBV30 and TRBJ1-2, the full variable domain reads SQTIHQWPATLVQPVGSPLSLECTVEGTSNPNLYWYRQAAGRGLQLLFYSVGIGQISSEVPQNLSASRPQDRQFILSSKKLLLSDSGFYLCAWSRQGAYGYTFGSGTRLTVV.